The 10 T cell receptor beta chains in this list originate from one sample, sequenced in a study of blood T cell repertoires in COVID-19. Generated by immunoSEQ multiplex PCR, the TCRdb table keeps only in-frame clones and is missing some. In the table there are fewer than 350,000 clones, about 91% of which are singletons. The source material was PBMCs or T cells enriched from blood (not recorded which). All receptors derive from a man between 35 and 55 years old who had been exposed to COVID-19.

J is TRBJ2-5 and V is TRBV12-5, with 10 bases aligning to TRBD1. The CDR3 extends over 15 amino acids. Germline V lookup: CDR1 LGHNT, CDR2 FRNRAP. The V and J ends lost 1 base and 4 bases, in that order; junction bases with no gene match: 3. The CDR3 spells CASGLGWTGGETQYF. The CDR3 region has the DNA TGTGCTAGTGGTTTGGGATGGACAGGGGGAGAGACCCAGTACTTC.

The chain employs TRBV4-1 and TRBJ2-1; 10 positions agree with TRBD2. After removal of 5 bases from V and 8 bases from J, the junction contained 12 bases not matched to a gene. In germline, CDR1 is MGHRA, CDR2 YSYEKL. This CDR3 region has 16 residues. CDR3 sequence reads: CASSYSIAGGNYEQFF. The CDR3 DNA sequence: TGCGCCAGCAGCTATTCCATAGCGGGAGGTAACTATGAGCAGTTCTTC.

This chain joins TRBV18 and TRBJ1-2, with 9 bases fitting TRBD1. The CDR3 consists of 15 residues. Germline CDR1 reads KGHSH; CDR2 reads LQKENI. J gave up 3 bases and V 5 bases, and 7 bases lay outside the gene matches. This chain's CDR3 is CASSITGGAYYGYTF. CDR3 DNA: TGTGCCAGCTCAATCACAGGGGGCGCTTACTATGGCTACACCTTC.

The chain has TRBV13 and TRBJ2-7, with TRBD1 matching over 11 bases. V dropped 4 bases and J dropped 3; count of bases not matched to a gene: 5. CDR3 size: 15 residues. CDR1 and CDR2 (germline): PRHDT, FYEKMQ (reference sequence). CDR3 residues: CASSSRDRGFYEQYF. The DNA for the CDR3 is TGTGCCAGCAGCTCCCGGGACAGGGGGTTCTACGAGCAGTACTTC. Complete variable domain (other parts from reference TRBV13 and TRBJ2-7): AAGVIQSPRHLIKEKRETATLKCYPIPRHDTVYWYQQGPGQDPQFLISFYEKMQSDKGSIPDRFSAQQFSDYHSELNMSSLELGDSALYFCASSSRDRGFYEQYFGPGTRLTVT.

The gene calls are TRBV4-1 and TRBJ1-2; D remains ambiguous. This CDR3 is built from 18 residues. CDR1 MGHRA and CDR2 YSYEKL come from the germline V gene. V lost 1 base to trimming and J lost 4 bases, with 22 bases between them. CDR3: CASSQAIKRTNHGYGYTF. Written as DNA, the CDR3 is TGCGCCAGCAGCCAAGCTATCAAGCGGACTAATCACGGCTATGGCTACACCTTC.

The chain has TRBV30 and TRBJ1-1; no firm D call. From germline, CDR1 is GTSNPN and CDR2 SVGIG (reference sequence). The CDR3 covers 16 residues. V lost 3 bases to trimming and J lost 1 base, with 18 bases between them. The CDR3 loop reads CAWSGNVGFTNTEAFF. As DNA, the CDR3 is TGTGCCTGGAGCGGGAACGTGGGTTTCACGAACACTGAAGCTTTCTTT.

By its share, this clone is medium-sized. The chain recombines TRBV6-2 or TRBV6-3 with TRBJ2-1; TRBD1 is a possible D gene (5 bases). Trimming took off 2 bases at V and 6 bases at J, with 8 bases between the two ends. The germline V gene encodes CDR1 MNHEY and CDR2 SVGEGT. The CDR3 runs 13 residues. CDR3 sequence (DNA): TGTGCCAGCAGTTACGCAGGGCCCAATGAGCAGTTCTTC. Translated: CASSYAGPNEQFF.

The rearrangement joins TRBV4-1 to TRBJ2-7; possible D gene TRBD2, 7 bases. V was trimmed by 4 bases and J by 1 base, leaving 20 bases between them. The length of the CDR3 is 17 residues. Germline V CDR1 and CDR2: MGHRA, YSYEKL. The CDR3 protein is CASSPSIGGAESYEQYF. DNA for the CDR3: TGCGCCAGCAGCCCCTCGATTGGGGGGGCCGAGTCCTACGAGCAGTACTTC.

The chain has TRBV28 and TRBJ1-5; possible D gene TRBD1, 6 bases. Trimming pared 8 bases from V and 2 bases from J, leaving 13 bases between. Germline CDR1 is MDHEN and CDR2 is SYDVKM. The CDR3 totals 14 residues. CDR3 protein: CASRWGLGNQPQHF. The CDR3 DNA follows: TGTGCCAGCCGTTGGGGGCTCGGCAATCAGCCCCAGCATTTT. Complete variable domain (other parts from reference TRBV28 and TRBJ1-5): DVKVTQSSRYLVKRTGEKVFLECVQDMDHENMFWYRQDPGLGLRLIYFSYDVKMKEKGDIPEGYSVSREKKERFSLILESASTNQTSMYLCASRWGLGNQPQHFGDGTRLSIL.

The chain recombines TRBV5-6 with TRBJ2-5; 8 bases line up with TRBD1. Germline V CDR1 and CDR2: SGHDT, YYEEEE. This CDR3 has 15 amino acids. Trimming cost V 4 bases and J 4 bases; bases outside gene matches: 9. DNA for the CDR3: TGTGCCAGCAGCACTGGACAGGGTGTAGGAGAGACCCAGTACTTC. Its protein product is CASSTGQGVGETQYF.